These 29 T cell receptor beta chains originate from one sample sequenced in a study of blood T cell repertoires in COVID-19. Using immunoSEQ multiplex PCR, the repertoire was profiled, and TCRdb retains in-frame clones only, with some absent. The sample includes roughly 45,000 clones, about 84% of them seen just once. Material: peripheral blood. The receptors were gathered from a woman between 55 and 75 years old with acute or convalescent COVID-19.

The J gene is TRBJ2-7, the V gene TRBV7-8; the match to TRBD2 covers 11 bases. CDR1 and CDR2 from the germline V gene are SGHVS and FQNEAQ. V was pared by 5 bases and J by 0 bases, with 21 bases of the junction left unmatched. The CDR3 length is 21 residues. The CDR3, as DNA: TGTGCCAGCAGCCGAGCGGCTAGCGGGAGGCCGAGCCACCCAAGCTCCTACGAGCAGTACTTC. This sequence encodes CASSRAASGRPSHPSSYEQYF.

The V and J genes are TRBV19 and TRBJ2-3; D possibly corresponds to TRBD2 (6 bases). This CDR3 region has 15 residues. Trimming shortened V by 4 bases and J by 3 bases, and 14 bases separated the two germline ends. Germline CDR1 reads LNHDA; CDR2 reads SQIVND (reference sequence). This chain's CDR3 is CASSSWLAPTDTQYF. The CDR3, as DNA: TGTGCCAGTAGTAGTTGGCTAGCGCCTACAGATACGCAGTATTTT.

The CDR3 nucleotides are TGTGCCAGCAGCCAAGTCACAGGGCCCGTGGGGTATGGCTACACCTTC. This translates into CASSQVTGPVGYGYTF. V and J are TRBV4-2 and TRBJ1-2; D is possibly TRBD1 (6 bases). The CDR3 spans 16 residues. V was clipped by 1 base and J by 5 bases, with 17 bases between them. Germline V lookup: CDR1 LGHNA, CDR2 YNFKEQ.

This chain uses TRBV7-3 with TRBJ2-1, with D possibly being TRBD2 (6 bases). The ends were cut back, 4 bases at V and 0 bases at J, with 10 bases in the middle. This CDR3 spans 15 amino acids. Germline CDR1 reads SGHTA; CDR2 reads FQGTGA. DNA for the CDR3: TGTGCCAGCAGCTCAGCGGGTAGCTCCTACAATGAGCAGTTCTTC. Translated: CASSSAGSSYNEQFF.

This chain joins TRBV28 and TRBJ1-2; D gene ambiguous. The germline CDR1 and CDR2 sequences are MDHEN and SYDVKM. V lost 6 bases and J lost 4, with 15 bases in between. CDR3 length: 14 residues. CDR3 sequence: CASSNEVVLYGYTF. CDR3 DNA: TGTGCCAGCAGCAACGAGGTGGTCCTCTATGGCTACACCTTC.

This sequence joins TRBV18 and TRBJ1-5, with no clear D. V was pared by 6 bases and J by 2 bases, with 14 bases between. The CDR3 has 15 amino acids. Germline assignment: CDR1 KGHSH and CDR2 LQKENI. In DNA form, the CDR3 reads TGTGCCAGCTCCCCCGGAGTCTCAGGCAATCAGCCCCAGCATTTT. This encodes CASSPGVSGNQPQHF.

The chain couples TRBV6-1 to TRBJ2-4; perhaps TRBD1 as D (5 bases). The CDR3 is 16 amino acids. The V end lost 3 bases, the J end lost 6 bases, and 18 bases lay between the germline ends. In germline, CDR1 is MNHNS, CDR2 SASEGT. The CDR3 DNA reads TGTGCCAGCAGTGAGACGGCGTGGCAGGGCAGAAACATTCAGTACTTC. Translating gives CASSETAWQGRNIQYF.

The chain recombines TRBV5-1 with TRBJ2-5; TRBD1 might be the D (6 bases). Trimming cost V 0 bases and J 2 bases, with 11 bases left between them. This CDR3 has 15 residues. Per germline, CDR1 SGHRS and CDR2 YFSETQ. CDR3 sequence (DNA): TGCGCCAGCAGCTTGGCCCCAGGGGAGCAAGAGACCCAGTACTTC. The encoded protein is CASSLAPGEQETQYF.

This clone occurred once. The CDR3 DNA follows: TGTGCCAGCAGCTCCACAGGAGCCTCCTACGAGCAGTACTTC. Amino acid sequence: CASSSTGASYEQYF. The J gene is TRBJ2-7, the V gene TRBV7-8, with D tentatively TRBD1 (5 bases). V lost 4 bases, J lost 0 bases, and 10 bases lay in between. The CDR3 loop spans 14 amino acids. Germline CDR1 SGHVS, CDR2 FQNEAQ.

V gene TRBV30 combines with J gene TRBJ1-5; D perhaps matches TRBD1 (5 bases). The V gene's germline CDR1 is GTSNPN and CDR2 SVGIG (reference sequence). V was trimmed by 0 bases and J by 1 base, leaving 7 bases between them. CDR3 length equals 14 residues. The CDR3 DNA reads TGTGCCTGGAGTGTCGGGGGGAGCAATCAGCCCCAGCATTTT. Amino acids: CAWSVGGSNQPQHF.

J is TRBJ2-1 and V is TRBV18; TRBD1 aligns across 7 bases. The CDR3 covers 17 residues. V was pared by 4 bases and J by 3 bases, with 12 bases of the junction left unmatched. The V gene's germline CDR1 is KGHSH and CDR2 LQKENI. The CDR3 sequence is CASSQGGGLNRYNEQFF. The CDR3 DNA follows: TGTGCCAGCTCACAAGGGGGCGGTTTAAATCGCTACAATGAGCAGTTCTTC.

V usage is TRBV29-1 and J usage is TRBJ2-3, with D perhaps matching TRBD2 (6 bases). The germline gives CDR1 SQVTM, CDR2 ANQGSEA. This CDR3 region has 14 residues. V shed 4 bases and J shed 4 bases, with 15 bases lying between them. CDR3 sequence: CSVARQGGADTQYF. The CDR3, as DNA: TGCAGCGTTGCTCGGCAGGGCGGGGCAGATACGCAGTATTTT.

This clone appeared a single time. J is TRBJ2-2 and V is TRBV4-2; TRBD1 aligns across 12 bases. Per the germline V gene, CDR1 is LGHNA and CDR2 is YNFKEQ. V dropped 3 bases and J dropped 5; count of bases not matched to a gene: 10. This CDR3 is built from 18 residues. The CDR3 sequence is CASSHRTGTGGRTGELFF. The DNA for the CDR3 is TGTGCCAGCAGCCACCGAACGGGGACAGGGGGCCGGACCGGGGAGCTGTTTTTT.

This chain connects TRBV7-8 to TRBJ1-1; TRBD1 aligns across 11 bases. The CDR3 has 15 residues. CDR1 is SGHVS, CDR2 FQNEAQ, per germline. V was clipped by 5 bases and J by 5 bases; unmatched bases: 7. The CDR3 is CASSTRTGGITEAFF. The CDR3 bases are TGTGCCAGCAGCACCCGGACAGGGGGCATTACTGAAGCTTTCTTT.

The chain combines TRBV6-5 with TRBJ1-4; the D gene is possibly TRBD1 (6 bases). V was clipped by 8 bases and J by 10 bases, with 17 bases between them. Germline assignment: CDR1 MNHEY and CDR2 SVGAGI. This CDR3 has 13 residues. CDR3 in DNA: TGTGCCAGCCTTAACCGGGACACCAGAAAACTGTTTTTT. Its translation: CASLNRDTRKLFF.

The chain joins TRBV2 to TRBJ2-1; 7 bases match TRBD1. Germline trimming cut 6 bases from V and 2 bases from J; bases unmatched to any gene: 7. Germline V gene data show CDR1 as SNHLY and CDR2 as FYNNEI. This CDR3 has 15 amino acids. The CDR3 DNA reads as TGTGCCAGCAGGTTTGACAGGGAACCCTACAATGAGCAGTTCTTC. Its translation is CASRFDREPYNEQFF.

V gene TRBV25-1 combines with J gene TRBJ2-3; D perhaps matches TRBD2 (5 bases). V was pared by 5 bases and J by 3 bases, with 12 bases between. The germline CDR1 and CDR2 sequences are MGHDK and SYGVNS. The length of the CDR3 is 14 residues. In DNA form, the CDR3 reads TGTGCCAGCAGTCCGGACTCCCCTACAGATACGCAGTATTTT. Translated, it gives CASSPDSPTDTQYF.

This clone was seen only once. This chain connects TRBV7-9 to TRBJ2-5, with TRBD1 identical over 8 bases. Germline V gene data show CDR1 as SEHNR and CDR2 as FQNEAQ (reference sequence). Losses at the gene ends were 6 bases for V and 4 bases for J; bases not matched to a gene: 7. CDR3 length: 14 residues. The CDR3 DNA reads as TGTGCCAGCAGGATAGACAGGGGTCGAGAGACCCAGTACTTC. It specifies CASRIDRGRETQYF.

This chain links TRBV27 with TRBJ1-2; the match to TRBD1 covers 9 bases. Germline V gene data show CDR1 as MNHEY and CDR2 as SMNVEV (reference sequence). The CDR3 contains 15 residues. V dropped 4 bases and J dropped 2; count of bases not matched to a gene: 5. The CDR3 nucleotides are TGTGCCAGCAGTTCTCCGGGACAGGGCAACTATGGCTACACCTTC. Translating it yields CASSSPGQGNYGYTF.

The chain uses TRBV6-5 and TRBJ1-1; tentatively, D is TRBD1 (5 bases). V was cut by 5 bases and J by 0 bases, with 13 bases left in between. Germline V gene data show CDR1 as MNHEY and CDR2 as SVGAGI. This CDR3 spans 15 amino acids. CDR3 in amino acids: CASSPRQTLNTEAFF. CDR3 DNA sequence: TGTGCCAGCAGTCCCCGACAGACTTTGAACACTGAAGCTTTCTTT.

This clone was seen only once. This sequence joins TRBV29-1 and TRBJ1-1; D remains ambiguous. The CDR3 runs to 13 residues. Trimming pared 3 bases from V and 7 bases from J, leaving 15 bases between. Germline V gene data show CDR1 as SQVTM and CDR2 as ANQGSEA. The CDR3 DNA is TGCAGCGTTGACCCCGGTACAGTAGGTGAAGCTTTCTTT. This translates into CSVDPGTVGEAFF.

V usage is TRBV5-1 and J usage is TRBJ1-1, with D uncertain. Germline V CDR1 and CDR2: SGHRS, YFSETQ. Trimming cost V 1 base and J 7 bases, with 8 bases left between them. There are 12 residues in the CDR3. The CDR3 nucleotides read TGCGCCAGCAGCTTGAATTTTATTGAAGCTTTCTTT. Translating gives CASSLNFIEAFF.

CDR3 nucleotide sequence: TGTGCCAGCAGGGGACTAGCGGGGACCGAGCAGTACTTC. Protein: CASRGLAGTEQYF. The chain has TRBV3-1 (or the pseudogene TRBV3-2) and TRBJ2-7; 13 bases agree with TRBD2. The J segment lost 6 bases and the V segment lost 6 bases, leaving 2 bases of the junction unmatched. Per the germline V gene, CDR1 is LGHDT and CDR2 is YNNKEL (reference sequence). The length of the CDR3 is 13 residues.

The chain links TRBV11-2 to TRBJ1-4; 9 bases are shared with TRBD1. There are 14 residues in the CDR3. Germline CDR1 SGHAT, CDR2 FQNNGV. The J segment lost 8 bases and the V segment lost 1 base, leaving 2 bases of the junction unmatched. The CDR3 reads CASSLGTGEEKLFF. CDR3 DNA sequence: TGTGCCAGCAGCTTAGGGACAGGGGAAGAAAAACTGTTTTTT.

In its sample, this clone was seen once. The chain is built from TRBV27 and TRBJ2-1, with 11 nucleotides matching TRBD2. Germline V gene lookup returns CDR1 MNHEY and CDR2 SMNVEV (reference sequence). The CDR3 consists of 15 residues. The V and J ends lost 3 bases and 8 bases, in that order; junction bases with no gene match: 6. In DNA form, the CDR3 reads TGTGCCAGCAGTTTTAGTAGCGGGGGGGCCCATGAGCAGTTCTTC. This gives the protein CASSFSSGGAHEQFF.

The chain is built from TRBV3-1 (or the pseudogene TRBV3-2) and TRBJ2-1; TRBD1 aligns across 10 bases. Germline CDR1 and CDR2: LGHDT and YNNKEL (reference sequence). V shed 2 bases, J shed 10 bases, and the junction held 11 bases outside the gene matches. This CDR3 comprises 16 residues. CDR3 amino acids: CASSQNPGTGESEQFF. As DNA, the CDR3 is TGTGCCAGCAGCCAAAATCCCGGGACAGGGGAATCCGAGCAGTTCTTC.

The genes are TRBV7-6 and TRBJ2-2; no clear D gene. V lost 1 base, J lost 0 bases, and 9 bases lay in between. The CDR3 runs 16 residues. Germline CDR1 SGHVS, CDR2 FNYEAQ. The CDR3 DNA is TGTGCCAGCAGCTTAGTACAGACCACGAACACCGGGGAGCTGTTTTTT. Residues: CASSLVQTTNTGELFF.

The chain couples TRBV6-5 to TRBJ1-1; no clear D. Trimming cost V 6 bases and J 10 bases, with 18 bases left between them. The CDR3 spans 13 residues. Germline CDR1 reads MNHEY; CDR2 reads SVGAGI. The CDR3 DNA is TGTGCCAGCAGCGTCAACGCCAAAATCGGAGCTTTCTTT. It codes for CASSVNAKIGAFF.

V and J are TRBV7-6 and TRBJ2-7; 9 bases are shared with TRBD1. The germline V gene has CDR1 SGHVS and CDR2 FNYEAQ. With 5 bases clipped from V and 1 base from J, the junction kept 6 bases outside the gene matches. The CDR3 contains 15 residues. Here the CDR3 DNA reads TGTGCCAGCAGCCCGGGACAGGGATTTTCCTACGAGCAGTACTTC. Translation gives CASSPGQGFSYEQYF.